One and the same sample provided the 2 T cell receptor beta chains below, sequenced in a study of T cell responses to AZD1222 COVID-19 vaccine. TCRdb's table, derived via immunoSEQ multiplex PCR, lists solely in-frame clones and lacks some. The sample carries 95,000 to 100,000 clones, roughly 90% recorded once. Material: peripheral blood, obtained on day 0 of AZD1222 vaccination. These TCRs come from an adult in good health.

The rearrangement uses TRBV5-4 and TRBJ2-1; D is unclear. The CDR3 sequence is 15 residues long. V was trimmed by 0 bases and J by 1 base, leaving 8 bases between them. CDR1 and CDR2 from the germline V gene are SGHNT and YYREEE (reference sequence). The CDR3 loop reads CASSLDIGSYNEQFF. DNA of the CDR3: TGTGCCAGCAGCTTGGACATAGGGTCCTACAATGAGCAGTTCTTC. The variable domain in full, completed from reference TRBV5-4 and TRBJ2-1, reads ETGVTQSPTHLIKTRGQQVTLRCSSQSGHNTVSWYQQALGQGPQFIFQYYREEENGRGNFPPRFSGLQFPNYSSELNVNALELDDSALYLCASSLDIGSYNEQFFGPGTRLTVL.

The V gene is TRBV30, the J gene TRBJ2-4, with 8 bases aligning to TRBD1. The CDR3 contains 16 residues. With V trimmed by 4 bases and J by 4 bases, 12 bases remained unmatched. The V gene's germline CDR1 is GTSNPN and CDR2 SVGIG (reference sequence). CDR3 in DNA: TGTGCCTGGACCCCGCAAGGGTGGACAGGGAAAAACATTCAGTACTTC. Its protein is CAWTPQGWTGKNIQYF.